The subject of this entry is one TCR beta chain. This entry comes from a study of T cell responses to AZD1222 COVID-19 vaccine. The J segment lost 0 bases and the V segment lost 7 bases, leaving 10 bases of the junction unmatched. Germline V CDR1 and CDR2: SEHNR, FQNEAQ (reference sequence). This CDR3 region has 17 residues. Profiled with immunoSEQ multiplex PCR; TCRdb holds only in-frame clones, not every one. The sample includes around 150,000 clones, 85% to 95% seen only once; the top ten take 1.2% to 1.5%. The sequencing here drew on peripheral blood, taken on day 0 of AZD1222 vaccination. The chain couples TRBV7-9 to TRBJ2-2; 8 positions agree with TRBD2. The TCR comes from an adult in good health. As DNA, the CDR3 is TGTGCCAGCACCTTCCGGGGGGGGTCGACGAACACCGGGGAGCTGTTTTTT. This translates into CASTFRGGSTNTGELFF.